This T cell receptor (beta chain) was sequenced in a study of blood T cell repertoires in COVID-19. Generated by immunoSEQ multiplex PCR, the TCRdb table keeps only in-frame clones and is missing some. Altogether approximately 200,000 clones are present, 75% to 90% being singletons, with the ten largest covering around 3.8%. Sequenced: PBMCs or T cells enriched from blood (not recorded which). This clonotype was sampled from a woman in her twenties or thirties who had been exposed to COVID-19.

CDR3 sequence reads: CASSPEQGFHEQYF. CDR3 in DNA: TGCGCCAGCAGCCCCGAACAGGGTTTCCACGAGCAGTACTTC. The chain is built from TRBV5-1 and TRBJ2-7; tentatively, D is TRBD1 (6 bases). Germline CDR1 is SGHRS and CDR2 is YFSETQ. This CDR3 is 14 amino acids long. The ends were cut back, 4 bases at V and 5 bases at J, with 16 bases in the middle.